This is a list of T cell receptor beta chains from one sample in a study of T cells in tuberculosis. Sequencing used immunoSEQ multiplex PCR; TCRdb keeps in-frame clones, though not all of them. Altogether tens of thousands of clones are present, 87% being singletons, with the ten largest covering 5.4%. This specimen was PBMCs, taken at tuberculosis diagnosis. All receptors come from an adult with tuberculosis. Each CDR3 is given with its conserved first and last residue. Each record gives: clone size, J gene, V gene, D gene, CDR3 protein, CDR3 DNA. The D gene is left open where the match is weak. For some rows the clone size is stated as once, few or many, or as a class when expanded; others skip it.

size: -; J: TRBJ1-2; V: TRBV5-4; D: TRBD1; CDR3: CASSPGQPDGYTF; DNA: TGTGCCAGCAGCCCGGGACAGCCTGATGGCTACACCTTC
size: -; J: TRBJ1-4; V: TRBV11-2; D: -; CDR3: CASSSQVGDYEKLFF; DNA: TGTGCCAGCAGCTCACAAGTGGGGGACTATGAAAAACTGTTTTTT
size: once; J: TRBJ2-3; V: TRBV27; D: TRBD2; CDR3: CASSSSPPTSGGFRDTQYF; DNA: TGTGCCAGCAGTTCCTCTCCCCCTACTAGCGGGGGGTTTCGAGATACGCAGTATTTT
size: -; J: TRBJ2-2; V: TRBV2; D: TRBD1; CDR3: CASTGTGQVTGELFF; DNA: TGTGCCAGCACTGGGACAGGGCAGGTGACCGGGGAGCTGTTTTTT
size: medium-sized; J: TRBJ1-5; V: TRBV29-1; D: TRBD1; CDR3: CSVGQGGWQPQHF; DNA: TGCAGCGTTGGACAGGGGGGATGGCAGCCCCAGCATTTT
size: -; J: TRBJ2-7; V: TRBV9; D: -; CDR3: CASSAQSAVGGEQYF; DNA: TGTGCCAGCAGCGCTCAATCGGCGGTTGGTGGGGAGCAGTACTTC
size: -; J: TRBJ1-1; V: TRBV2; D: TRBD1; CDR3: CASSVGDRNTEAFF; DNA: TGTGCCAGCAGTGTCGGGGACAGGAACACTGAAGCTTTCTTT
size: -; J: TRBJ2-2; V: TRBV7-7; D: -; CDR3: CASSPTGTGELFF; DNA: TGTGCTAGCAGCCCCACTGGCACCGGGGAGCTGTTTTTT
size: -; J: TRBJ2-2; V: TRBV4-1; D: TRBD2; CDR3: CASSQKREGNTGELFF; DNA: TGCGCCAGCAGTCAAAAGCGGGAGGGTAACACCGGGGAGCTGTTTTTT
size: -; J: TRBJ2-4; V: TRBV7-2; D: TRBD1; CDR3: CASSLWAGQAKNIQYF; DNA: TGTGCCAGCAGTTTGTGGGCGGGACAGGCAAAAAACATTCAGTACTTC
size: -; J: TRBJ1-1; V: TRBV19; D: -; CDR3: CASSMAGANTEAFF; DNA: TGTGCCAGTAGTATGGCAGGGGCTAACACTGAAGCTTTCTTT
size: -; J: TRBJ1-2; V: TRBV6-5; D: TRBD1; CDR3: CASSPGQGLYGYTF; DNA: TGTGCCAGCAGCCCTGGACAGGGATTATATGGCTACACCTTC
size: -; J: TRBJ2-4; V: TRBV13; D: -; CDR3: CASSPGVLAKNIQYF; DNA: TGTGCCAGCAGCCCAGGGGTCTTAGCCAAAAACATTCAGTACTTC
size: once; J: TRBJ2-7; V: TRBV25-1; D: TRBD1; CDR3: CASSGGTGAPGGYEQYF; DNA: TGTGCCAGCAGTGGCGGGACAGGGGCTCCGGGAGGGTACGAGCAGTACTTC
size: -; J: TRBJ1-6; V: TRBV9; D: TRBD1; CDR3: CASSDRQGANSPLHF; DNA: TGTGCCAGCAGCGACAGACAGGGGGCTAATTCACCCCTCCACTTT
size: -; J: TRBJ1-2; V: TRBV28; D: TRBD1; CDR3: CASTFGTAANYGYTF; DNA: TGTGCCAGCACATTTGGGACAGCGGCAAACTATGGCTACACCTTC
size: once; J: TRBJ2-3; V: TRBV5-5; D: TRBD2; CDR3: CASSLSKASGITDTQYF; DNA: TGTGCCAGCAGCTTGAGTAAGGCTAGCGGAATCACAGATACGCAGTATTTT
size: -; J: TRBJ2-5; V: TRBV28; D: TRBD1; CDR3: CASSLPTGAGETQYF; DNA: TGTGCCAGCAGTTTACCCACAGGGGCGGGAGAGACCCAGTACTTC
size: -; J: TRBJ1-2; V: TRBV4-1; D: TRBD1; CDR3: CASSQPGQKITNYGYTF; DNA: TGCGCCAGCAGCCAGCCGGGACAGAAAATAACTAACTATGGCTACACCTTC
size: -; J: TRBJ2-3; V: TRBV2; D: -; CDR3: CASSESGQSQYF; DNA: TGTGCCAGCAGTGAATCTGGACAAAGCCAGTATTTT